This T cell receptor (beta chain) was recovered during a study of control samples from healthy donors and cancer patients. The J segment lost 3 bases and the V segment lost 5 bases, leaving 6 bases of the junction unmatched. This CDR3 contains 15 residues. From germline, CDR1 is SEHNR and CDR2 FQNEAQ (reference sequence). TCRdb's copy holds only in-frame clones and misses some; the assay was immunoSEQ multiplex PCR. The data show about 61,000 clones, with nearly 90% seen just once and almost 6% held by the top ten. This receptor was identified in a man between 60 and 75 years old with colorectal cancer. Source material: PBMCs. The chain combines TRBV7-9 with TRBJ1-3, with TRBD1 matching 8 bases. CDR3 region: CASSPTGGSGNTIYF. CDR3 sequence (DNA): TGTGCCAGCAGCCCCACAGGGGGAAGTGGAAACACCATATATTTT. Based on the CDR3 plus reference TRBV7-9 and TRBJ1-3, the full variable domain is DTGVSQNPRHKITKRGQNVTFRCDPISEHNRLYWYRQTLGQGPEFLTYFQNEAQLEKSRLLSDRFSAERPKGSFSTLEIQRTEQGDSAMYLCASSPTGGSGNTIYFGEGSWLTVV.